One sample yielded the 6 T cell receptor beta chains listed below, sequenced in a study of blood T cell repertoires in COVID-19. Profiling relied on immunoSEQ multiplex PCR, and the TCRdb table lists in-frame clones only, not all of them. Among 250,000 to 300,000 clones listed, roughly 90% were seen once. The sequencing sample was made of PBMCs or T cells enriched from blood (not recorded which). The source of these receptors is a middle-aged woman with acute COVID-19.

The genes are TRBV7-9 and TRBJ1-1; D is undetermined. The V gene's germline CDR1 is SEHNR and CDR2 FQNEAQ (reference sequence). The CDR3 spans 12 residues. V lost 7 bases to trimming and J lost 5 bases, with 11 bases between them. The CDR3 is CASISYLTEAFF. DNA for the CDR3: TGTGCCAGCATCTCTTACTTGACTGAAGCTTTCTTT. The full variable domain, completed using reference TRBV7-9 and TRBJ1-1, is DTGVSQNPRHKITKRGQNVTFRCDPISEHNRLYWYRQTLGQGPEFLTYFQNEAQLEKSRLLSDRFSAERPKGSFSTLEIQRTEQGDSAMYLCASISYLTEAFFGQGTRLTVV.

This chain links TRBV6-5 with TRBJ1-4; D is unclear. Germline V lookup: CDR1 MNHEY, CDR2 SVGAGI. The CDR3 totals 11 residues. Trimming removed 6 bases at V and 8 bases at J, with 7 bases between. In nucleotides, the CDR3 is TGTGCCAGCAGCCGTCGGGAAAAACTGTTTTTT. Translated, it gives CASSRREKLFF.

The CDR3, as DNA: TGTGCCAGCATGAAGCGGGAGAGCTCCTACAATGAGCAGTTCTTC. Protein: CASMKRESSYNEQFF. This chain links TRBV2 with TRBJ2-1; 8 nucleotides align to TRBD2. J was trimmed by 0 bases and V by 7 bases; bases with no gene match: 5. The CDR3 length is 15 residues. Germline CDR1 reads SNHLY; CDR2 reads FYNNEI.

The V and J genes are TRBV20-1 and TRBJ2-1; 14 bases are a match to TRBD2. V was clipped by 3 bases and J by 9 bases; unmatched bases: 7. Germline V gene data show CDR1 as DFQATT and CDR2 as SNEGSKA (reference sequence). The CDR3 loop spans 15 amino acids. The CDR3 loop reads CSASPTSGRAIEQFF. CDR3 in DNA: TGCAGTGCTAGTCCGACTAGCGGGAGGGCCATTGAGCAGTTCTTC.

This clone showed up just a few times. The rearrangement links TRBV9 to TRBJ1-5; D may be TRBD1 (5 bases). The V end lost 0 bases, the J end lost 5 bases, and 9 bases lay between the germline ends. The CDR3 spans 14 residues. CDR1 is SGDLS, CDR2 YYNGEE, per germline. DNA for the CDR3: TGTGCCAGCAGCGTAGGCCAGGGCTATCAGCCCCAGCATTTT. The encoded protein is CASSVGQGYQPQHF. Together with reference TRBV9 and TRBJ1-5, the CDR3 gives the full variable domain: DSGVTQTPKHLITATGQRVTLRCSPRSGDLSVYWYQQSLDQGLQFLIQYYNGEERAKGNILERFSAQQFPDLHSELNLSSLELGDSALYFCASSVGQGYQPQHFGDGTRLSIL.

V gene TRBV12-3 or TRBV12-4 combines with J gene TRBJ1-2; D call uncertain. This CDR3 region has 12 residues. Trimming took off 2 bases at V and 8 bases at J, with 9 bases between the two ends. The CDR3, as DNA: TGTGCCAGCAGTTTATCAGCGGGGGGCTACACCTTC. Protein sequence: CASSLSAGGYTF.